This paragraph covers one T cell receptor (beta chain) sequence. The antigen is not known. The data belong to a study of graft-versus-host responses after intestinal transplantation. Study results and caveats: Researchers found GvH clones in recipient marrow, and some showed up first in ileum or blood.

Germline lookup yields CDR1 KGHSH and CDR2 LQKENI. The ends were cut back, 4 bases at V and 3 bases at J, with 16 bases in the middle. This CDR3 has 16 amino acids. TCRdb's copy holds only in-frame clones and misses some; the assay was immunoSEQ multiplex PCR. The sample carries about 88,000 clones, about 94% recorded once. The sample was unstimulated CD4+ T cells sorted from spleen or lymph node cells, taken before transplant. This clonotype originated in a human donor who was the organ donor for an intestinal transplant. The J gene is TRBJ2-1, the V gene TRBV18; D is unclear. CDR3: CASSLRDIGGYNEQFF. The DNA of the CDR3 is TGTGCCAGCTCACTCCGAGATATAGGTGGCTACAATGAGCAGTTCTTC.